This TCR beta chain was captured in a study of spatial heterogeneity in lung cancer. TCRdb passed the 5' RACE reads through MiXCR, listing each CDR3 protein once. The sample contains tens of thousands of distinct CDR3 sequences, around 7.2% of which appear only once. Time point here: sample taken at primary tumor resection. The CDR3 is made up of 13 amino acids. CDR1 and CDR2 (germline): MNHEY, SVGEGT. V lost 6 bases and J lost 0; bases outside the gene matches: 2. This clonotype occurred a few times. This specimen was PBMCs, taken at surgery. The genes are TRBV6-2 or TRBV6-3 and TRBJ2-7; 7 bases fit TRBD2. The clonotype was recovered from a male donor with early-stage non-small cell lung cancer. The CDR3 nucleotides read TGTGCCAGCAGCCGGGACTACTCCTACGAGCAGTACTTC. It encodes CASSRDYSYEQYF.